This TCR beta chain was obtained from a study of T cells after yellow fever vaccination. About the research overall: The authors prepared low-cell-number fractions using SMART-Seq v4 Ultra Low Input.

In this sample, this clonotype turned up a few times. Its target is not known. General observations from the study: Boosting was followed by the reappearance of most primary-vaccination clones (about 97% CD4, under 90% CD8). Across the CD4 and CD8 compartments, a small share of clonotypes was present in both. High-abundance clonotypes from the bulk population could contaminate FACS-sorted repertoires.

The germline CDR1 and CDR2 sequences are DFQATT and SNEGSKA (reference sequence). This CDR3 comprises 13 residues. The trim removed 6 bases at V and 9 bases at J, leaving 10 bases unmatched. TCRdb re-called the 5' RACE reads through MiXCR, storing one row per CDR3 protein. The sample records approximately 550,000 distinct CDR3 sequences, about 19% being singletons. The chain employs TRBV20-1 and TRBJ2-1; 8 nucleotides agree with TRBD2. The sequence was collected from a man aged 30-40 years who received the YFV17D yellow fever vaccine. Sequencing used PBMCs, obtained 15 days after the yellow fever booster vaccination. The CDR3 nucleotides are TGCAGTGCACACGACCCAGCGGGAGTTGAGCAGTTCTTC. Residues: CSAHDPAGVEQFF.